This TCR beta chain was recorded in a study of cytomegalovirus exposure and HLA in healthy donors. V shed 4 bases and J shed 0 bases, with 13 bases lying between them. The CDR3 extends over 15 amino acids. Germline CDR1 and CDR2: SGHAT and FQNNGV. Overall study results and limits: Segments of the TCR beta V type were, in most cases, productive about 87% or about 30% of the time in an earlier analysis.

Worth noting for this clone: Its cognate antigen is unknown.

Amplification used 60 Vbeta primers and 13 Jbeta primers. In the study's own analysis: In a later analysis, of about 80 million unique beta chains, about 12 million appeared in at least two donors. Sequenced by immunoSEQ multiplex PCR; TCRdb stores in-frame clones only, minus some. Clone size and the V and J calls come from that table; the DNA yielded D and trimming. The sample consists of around 99,000 clones, approximately 74% of them appearing once. The chain uses TRBV11-2 and TRBJ2-7; D gene ambiguous. The material sequenced was PBMCs. This clonotype originated in a woman aged 35 to 49 in good health and CMV-seropositive. DNA of the CDR3: TGTGCCAGCAGCTCAGCCCGCCTAGACTCCTACGAGCAGTACTTC. As protein: CASSSARLDSYEQYF.